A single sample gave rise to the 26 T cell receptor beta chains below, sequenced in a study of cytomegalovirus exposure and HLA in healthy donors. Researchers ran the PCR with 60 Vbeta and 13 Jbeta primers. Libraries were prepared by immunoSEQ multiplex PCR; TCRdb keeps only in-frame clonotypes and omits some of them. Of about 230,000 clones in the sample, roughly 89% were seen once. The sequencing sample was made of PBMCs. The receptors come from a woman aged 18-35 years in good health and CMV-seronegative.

In DNA, the CDR3 is TGCGCCAGCCGGGGGGGTGTGGACACCGGGGAGCTGTTTTTT. Protein sequence: CASRGGVDTGELFF. V is TRBV4-1 and J is TRBJ2-2, with TRBD2 matching 8 bases. The germline CDR1 and CDR2 sequences are MGHRA and YSYEKL. The CDR3 is 14 amino acids. V lost 8 bases to trimming and J lost 3 bases; unmatched junction nucleotides: 5.

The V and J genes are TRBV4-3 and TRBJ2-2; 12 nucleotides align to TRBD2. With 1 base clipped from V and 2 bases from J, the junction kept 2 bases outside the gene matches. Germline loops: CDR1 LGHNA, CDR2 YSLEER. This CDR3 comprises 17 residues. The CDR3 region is CASSQGGLAGNTGELFF. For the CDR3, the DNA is TGCGCCAGCAGCCAAGGTGGACTAGCGGGAAACACCGGGGAGCTGTTTTTT.

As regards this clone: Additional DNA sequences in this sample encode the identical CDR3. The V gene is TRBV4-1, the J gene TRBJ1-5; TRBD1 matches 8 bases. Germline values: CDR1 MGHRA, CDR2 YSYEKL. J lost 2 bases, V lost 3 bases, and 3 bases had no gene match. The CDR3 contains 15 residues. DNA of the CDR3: TGCGCCAGCAGCCAGCAGGGGGCCGGCAATCAGCCCCAGCATTTT. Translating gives CASSQQGAGNQPQHF.

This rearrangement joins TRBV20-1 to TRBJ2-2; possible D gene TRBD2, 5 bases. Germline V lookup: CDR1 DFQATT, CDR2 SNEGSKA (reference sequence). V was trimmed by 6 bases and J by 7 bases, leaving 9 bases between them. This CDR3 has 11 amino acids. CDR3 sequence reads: CSARTLGELFF. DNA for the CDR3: TGCAGTGCCCGGACTCTCGGGGAGCTGTTTTTT.

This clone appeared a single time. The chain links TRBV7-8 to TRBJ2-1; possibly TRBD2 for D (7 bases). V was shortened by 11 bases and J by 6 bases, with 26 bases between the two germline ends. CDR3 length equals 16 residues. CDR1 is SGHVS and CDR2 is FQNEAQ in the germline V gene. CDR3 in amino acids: CADKQEEGGPTNEQFF. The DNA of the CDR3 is TGTGCCGACAAACAAGAGGAGGGGGGGCCCACCAATGAGCAGTTCTTC.

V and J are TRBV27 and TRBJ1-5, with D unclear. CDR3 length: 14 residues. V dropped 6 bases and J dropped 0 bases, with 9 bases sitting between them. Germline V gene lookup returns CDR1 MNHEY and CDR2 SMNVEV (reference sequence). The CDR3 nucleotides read TGTGCCAGCAGCAACAGAAATAGCAATCAGCCCCAGCATTTT. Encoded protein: CASSNRNSNQPQHF.

The CDR3 bases are TGCAGTGCTAGAACGGGTGATACGCAGTATTTT. Its translation is CSARTGDTQYF. V is TRBV20-1 and J is TRBJ2-3; D unresolved. Trimming took 2 bases from V and 6 from J, leaving 6 bases between them. The CDR3 runs to 11 residues. CDR1 DFQATT and CDR2 SNEGSKA come from the germline V gene (reference sequence).

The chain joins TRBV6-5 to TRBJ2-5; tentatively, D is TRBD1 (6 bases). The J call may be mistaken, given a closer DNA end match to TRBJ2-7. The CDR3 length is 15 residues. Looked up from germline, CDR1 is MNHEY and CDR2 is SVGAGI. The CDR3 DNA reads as TGTGCCAGCAGTTACTCGGCAGGGGAATCATACGAGCAGTACTTC. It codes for CASSYSAGESYEQYF.

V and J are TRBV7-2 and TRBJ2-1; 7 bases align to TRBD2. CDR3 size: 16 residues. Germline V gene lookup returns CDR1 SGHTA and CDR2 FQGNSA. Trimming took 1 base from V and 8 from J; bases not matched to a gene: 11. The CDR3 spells CASSLVGRGTGDEQFF. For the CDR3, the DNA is TGTGCCAGCAGCTTAGTGGGGCGGGGGACGGGGGATGAGCAGTTCTTC.

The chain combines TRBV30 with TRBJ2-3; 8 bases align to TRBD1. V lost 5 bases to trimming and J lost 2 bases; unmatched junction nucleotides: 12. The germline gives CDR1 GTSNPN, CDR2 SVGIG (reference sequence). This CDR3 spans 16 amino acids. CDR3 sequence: CAWGHPGQVITDTQYF. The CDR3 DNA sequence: TGTGCCTGGGGGCATCCGGGACAGGTGATCACAGATACGCAGTATTTT.

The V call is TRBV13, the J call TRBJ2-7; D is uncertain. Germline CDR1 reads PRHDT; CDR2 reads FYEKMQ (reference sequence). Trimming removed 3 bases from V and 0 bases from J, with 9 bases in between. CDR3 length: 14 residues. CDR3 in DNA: TGTGCCAGCAGCTTTACCCAGTCCTCCTACGAGCAGTACTTC. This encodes CASSFTQSSYEQYF.

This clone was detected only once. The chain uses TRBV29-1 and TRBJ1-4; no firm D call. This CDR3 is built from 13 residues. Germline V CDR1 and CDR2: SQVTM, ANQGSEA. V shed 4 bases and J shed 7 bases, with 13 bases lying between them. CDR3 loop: CSVGRGSGEKLFF. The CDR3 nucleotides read TGCAGCGTTGGTCGGGGTTCCGGTGAAAAACTGTTTTTT.

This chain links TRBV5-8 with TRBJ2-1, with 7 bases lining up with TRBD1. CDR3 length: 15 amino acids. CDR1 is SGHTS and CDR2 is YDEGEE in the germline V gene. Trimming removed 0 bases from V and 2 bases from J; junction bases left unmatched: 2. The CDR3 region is CASSLDQGAYNEQFF. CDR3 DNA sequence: TGTGCCAGCAGCTTGGATCAGGGGGCCTACAATGAGCAGTTCTTC.

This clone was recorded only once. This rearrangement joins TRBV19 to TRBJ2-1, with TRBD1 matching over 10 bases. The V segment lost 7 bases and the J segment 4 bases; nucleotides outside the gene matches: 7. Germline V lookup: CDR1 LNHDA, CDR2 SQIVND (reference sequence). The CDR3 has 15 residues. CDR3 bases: TGTGCCAGTACCCCGACAGGGGGCGGGTACAATGAGCAGTTCTTC. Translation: CASTPTGGGYNEQFF.

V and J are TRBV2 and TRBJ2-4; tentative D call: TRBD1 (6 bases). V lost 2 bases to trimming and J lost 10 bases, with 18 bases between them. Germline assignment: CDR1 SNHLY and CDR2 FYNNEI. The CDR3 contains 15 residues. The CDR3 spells CASSEQGARGWIQYF. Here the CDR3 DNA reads TGTGCCAGCAGTGAACAAGGAGCCAGGGGTTGGATTCAGTACTTC.

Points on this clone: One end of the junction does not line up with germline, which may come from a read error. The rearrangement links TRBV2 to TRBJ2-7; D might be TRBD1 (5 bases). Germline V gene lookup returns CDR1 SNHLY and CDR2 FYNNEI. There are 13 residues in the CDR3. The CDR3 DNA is TGTGCCAGCAAAATGACAGTTACCTACGGGCAGTACTTC. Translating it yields CASKMTVTYGQYF. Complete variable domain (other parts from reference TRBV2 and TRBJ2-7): EPEVTQTPSHQVTQMGQEVILRCVPISNHLYFYWYRQILGQKVEFLVSFYNNEISEKSEIFDDQFSVERPDGSNFTLKIRSTKLEDSAMYFCASKMTVTYGQYFGPGTRLTVT.

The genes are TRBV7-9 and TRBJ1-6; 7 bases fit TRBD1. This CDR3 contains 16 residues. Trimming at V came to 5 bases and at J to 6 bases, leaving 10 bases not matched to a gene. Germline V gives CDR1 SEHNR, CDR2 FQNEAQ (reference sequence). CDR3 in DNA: TGTGCCAGCAGCCCAGGAGGGGGCTTCTCTAATTCACCCCTCCACTTT. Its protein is CASSPGGGFSNSPLHF.

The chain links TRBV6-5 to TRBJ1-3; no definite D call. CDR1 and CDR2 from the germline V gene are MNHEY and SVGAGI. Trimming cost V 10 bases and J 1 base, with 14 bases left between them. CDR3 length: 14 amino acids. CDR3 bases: TGTGCCACCCAGATGTATCCTTCTGGAAACACCATATATTTT. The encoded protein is CATQMYPSGNTIYF.

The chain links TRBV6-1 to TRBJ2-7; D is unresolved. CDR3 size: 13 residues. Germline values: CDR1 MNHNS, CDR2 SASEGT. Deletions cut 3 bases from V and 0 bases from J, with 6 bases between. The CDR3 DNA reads TGTGCCAGCAGTGAGAGGAGCTCCTACGAGCAGTACTTC. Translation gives CASSERSSYEQYF.

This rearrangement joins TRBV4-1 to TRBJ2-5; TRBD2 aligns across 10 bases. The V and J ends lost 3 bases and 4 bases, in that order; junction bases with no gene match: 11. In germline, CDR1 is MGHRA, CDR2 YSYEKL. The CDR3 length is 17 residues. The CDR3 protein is CASSHAPGLAGAETQYF. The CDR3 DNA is TGCGCCAGCAGCCATGCCCCGGGGCTAGCGGGAGCAGAGACCCAGTACTTC.

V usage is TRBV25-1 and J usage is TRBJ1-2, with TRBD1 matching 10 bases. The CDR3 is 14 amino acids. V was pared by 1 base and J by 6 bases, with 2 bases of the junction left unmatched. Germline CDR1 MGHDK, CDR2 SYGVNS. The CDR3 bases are TGTGCCAGCAGTGAATGGGGACAGGGGAATGGCTACACCTTC. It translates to CASSEWGQGNGYTF.

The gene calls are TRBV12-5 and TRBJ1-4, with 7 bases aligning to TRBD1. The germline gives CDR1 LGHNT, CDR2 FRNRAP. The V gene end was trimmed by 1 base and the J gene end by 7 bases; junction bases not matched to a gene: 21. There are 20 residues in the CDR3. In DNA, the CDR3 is TGTGCTAGTGGTTTGGCCCTTTCGGACAGGAAAAGGGCAGTAGGTGAAAAACTGTTTTTT. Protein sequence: CASGLALSDRKRAVGEKLFF.

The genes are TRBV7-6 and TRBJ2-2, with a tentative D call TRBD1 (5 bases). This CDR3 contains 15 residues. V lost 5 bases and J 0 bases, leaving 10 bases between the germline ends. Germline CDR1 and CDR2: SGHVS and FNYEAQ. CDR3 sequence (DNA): TGTGCCAGCAGCGGGTTCAGGGCGAACACCGGGGAGCTGTTTTTT. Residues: CASSGFRANTGELFF. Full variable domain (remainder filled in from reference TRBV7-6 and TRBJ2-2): GAGVSQSPRYKVTKRGQDVALRCDPISGHVSLYWYRQALGQGPEFLTYFNYEAQQDKSGLPNDRFSAERPEGSISTLTIQRTEQRDSAMYRCASSGFRANTGELFFGEGSRLTVL.

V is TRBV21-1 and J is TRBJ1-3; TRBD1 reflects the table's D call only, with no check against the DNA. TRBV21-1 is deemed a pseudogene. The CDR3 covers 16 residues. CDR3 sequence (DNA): TGTGCCAGCCCCCGGGACAGGGGGCAATCTGGAAACACCATATATTTT. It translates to CASPRDRGQSGNTIYF.

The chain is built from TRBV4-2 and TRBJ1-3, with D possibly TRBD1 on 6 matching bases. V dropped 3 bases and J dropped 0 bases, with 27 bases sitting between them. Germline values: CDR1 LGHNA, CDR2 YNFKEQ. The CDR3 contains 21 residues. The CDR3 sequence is CASSHLTTGGGGLNSGNTIYF. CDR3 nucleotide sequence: TGTGCCAGCAGCCATCTGACCACCGGGGGAGGGGGTCTCAACTCTGGAAACACCATATATTTT.

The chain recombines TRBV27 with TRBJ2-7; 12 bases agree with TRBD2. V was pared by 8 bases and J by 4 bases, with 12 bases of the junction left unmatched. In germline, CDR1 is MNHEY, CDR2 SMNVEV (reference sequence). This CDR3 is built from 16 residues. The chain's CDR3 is CASSSSGGAGLYEQYF. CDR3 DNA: TGTGCCAGCTCCTCTAGCGGGGGGGCCGGGTTGTACGAGCAGTACTTC.